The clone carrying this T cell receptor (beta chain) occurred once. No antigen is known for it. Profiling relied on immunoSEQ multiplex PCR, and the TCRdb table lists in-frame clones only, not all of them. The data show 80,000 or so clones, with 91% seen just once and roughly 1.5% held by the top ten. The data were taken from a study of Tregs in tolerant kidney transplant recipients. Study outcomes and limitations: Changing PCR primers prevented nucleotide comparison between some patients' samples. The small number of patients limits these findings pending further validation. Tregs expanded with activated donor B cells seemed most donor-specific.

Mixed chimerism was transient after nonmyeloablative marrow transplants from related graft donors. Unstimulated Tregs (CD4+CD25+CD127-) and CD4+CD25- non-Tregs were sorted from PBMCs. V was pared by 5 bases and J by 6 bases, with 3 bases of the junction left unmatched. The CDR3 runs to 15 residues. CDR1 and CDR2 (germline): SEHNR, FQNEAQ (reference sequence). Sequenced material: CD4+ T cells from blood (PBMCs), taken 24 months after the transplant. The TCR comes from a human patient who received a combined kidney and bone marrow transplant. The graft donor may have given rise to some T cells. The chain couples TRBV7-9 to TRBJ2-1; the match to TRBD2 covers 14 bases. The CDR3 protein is CASSIGLAGGNEQFF. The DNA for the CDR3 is TGTGCCAGCAGCATCGGACTAGCGGGAGGCAATGAGCAGTTCTTC.